These 30 T cell receptor beta chains came from one sample sequenced in a study of blood T cell repertoires in COVID-19. Method: immunoSEQ multiplex PCR; TCRdb's copy keeps in-frame clones and lacks some. Counted here are 250,000 to 300,000 clones, around 87% occurring once; the ten biggest clones make up 2.2%. Sequencing was done on a sample of peripheral blood. Receptors originate from a woman between 50 and 59 years old who had recovered from COVID-19.

The V call is TRBV6-5, the J call TRBJ1-5; D unresolved. Germline V gene data show CDR1 as MNHEY and CDR2 as SVGAGI. The CDR3 has 14 residues. Trimming stripped 6 bases from V and 6 bases from J, with 15 bases between. CDR3 amino acids: CASRGGSVLQPQHF. DNA for the CDR3: TGTGCCAGCAGAGGAGGGTCTGTACTTCAGCCCCAGCATTTT.

This chain links TRBV6-6 with TRBJ2-7; D ambiguous. V dropped 6 bases and J dropped 2 bases, with 14 bases sitting between them. Germline CDR1 and CDR2: MNHNY and SVGAGI (reference sequence). This CDR3 comprises 14 residues. The CDR3 reads CASSHQQVTYEQYF. CDR3 coding DNA: TGTGCCAGCAGCCACCAACAAGTCACCTACGAGCAGTACTTC.

The chain employs TRBV6-1 and TRBJ2-7, with D perhaps matching TRBD2 (5 bases). V was pared by 3 bases and J by 2 bases, with 14 bases between. This CDR3 is built from 15 residues. Germline loops: CDR1 MNHNS, CDR2 SASEGT. Here the CDR3 reads CASSEPGVKTYEQYF. DNA of the CDR3: TGTGCCAGCAGTGAGCCCGGGGTCAAGACCTACGAGCAGTACTTC.

The chain is built from TRBV27 and TRBJ1-1; weak D call: TRBD1 (5 bases). V lost 9 bases, J lost 1 base, and 12 bases lay in between. This CDR3 contains 13 residues. Germline values: CDR1 MNHEY, CDR2 SMNVEV (reference sequence). In DNA, the CDR3 is TGTGCCAGTAGTATCAGGGAGAACACTGAAGCTTTCTTT. It encodes CASSIRENTEAFF.

The chain employs TRBV6-5 and TRBJ2-5; 7 bases are a match to TRBD1. V lost 2 bases, J lost 7 bases, and 10 bases stayed unmatched. Germline-derived CDR1 and CDR2 are MNHEY and SVGAGI. The CDR3 totals 15 residues. The CDR3 here is CASSYQGQRWGTQYF. In DNA form, the CDR3 reads TGTGCCAGCAGTTACCAGGGACAGCGCTGGGGGACCCAGTACTTC.

The V gene is TRBV9, the J gene TRBJ1-6; TRBD1 agrees at 7 bases. This CDR3 spans 15 amino acids. Germline-derived CDR1 and CDR2 are SGDLS and YYNGEE. Trimming cost V 1 base and J 7 bases; bases outside gene matches: 5. The CDR3 is CASSVKGGSNSPLHF. For the CDR3, the DNA is TGTGCCAGCAGCGTAAAAGGGGGCTCAAATTCACCCCTCCACTTT.

In its sample, this clone was seen a few times. This rearrangement joins TRBV10-3 to TRBJ2-1; TRBD2 is a possible D gene (5 bases). Germline CDR1 ENHRY, CDR2 SYGVKD. This CDR3 region has 15 residues. V lost 0 bases, J lost 2 bases, and 8 bases lay in between. Here the CDR3 reads CAISESREPYNEQFF. The CDR3 region has the DNA TGTGCCATCAGTGAGTCGAGGGAACCCTACAATGAGCAGTTCTTC.

V and J are TRBV9 and TRBJ2-7; 8 bases fit TRBD2. This CDR3 region has 14 residues. V trimming: 4 bases; J trimming: 3 bases; junction bases outside the gene matches: 6. The germline gives CDR1 SGDLS, CDR2 YYNGEE. In DNA form, the CDR3 reads TGTGCCAGCAGCCGTACGCTAGCGGGCTACGAGCAGTACTTC. Translated: CASSRTLAGYEQYF.

The chain is built from TRBV4-3 and TRBJ2-3, with D perhaps TRBD2 (6 bases). The CDR3 length is 20 residues. CDR1 is LGHNA and CDR2 is YSLEER in the germline V gene. Trimming shortened V by 2 bases and J by 0 bases, and 24 bases separated the two germline ends. CDR3 residues: CASSQRKRERQSSSTDTQYF. Here the CDR3 DNA reads TGCGCCAGCAGCCAAAGAAAACGGGAGCGACAATCTTCTAGCACAGATACGCAGTATTTT.

V is TRBV5-6 and J is TRBJ1-2; TRBD1 aligns across 8 bases. J lost 4 bases, V lost 4 bases, and 9 bases had no gene match. Germline V gives CDR1 SGHDT, CDR2 YYEEEE. The CDR3 runs 15 residues. The CDR3 loop is CASSPRQGISYGYTF. CDR3 nucleotides: TGTGCCAGCAGCCCCCGACAGGGGATATCCTATGGCTACACCTTC.

The chain joins TRBV3-1 (or the pseudogene TRBV3-2) to TRBJ2-3, with 7 bases that match TRBD1. The CDR3 spans 15 residues. Germline CDR1 is LGHDT and CDR2 is YNNKEL (reference sequence). J was trimmed by 4 bases and V by 1 base; bases with no gene match: 5. DNA for the CDR3: TGTGCCAGCAGCCAAGGAACAGGGGTGGCAGATACGCAGTATTTT. Protein sequence: CASSQGTGVADTQYF.

The chain joins TRBV7-2 to TRBJ2-5; 7 bases align to TRBD1. CDR3 size: 15 residues. The germline V gene has CDR1 SGHTA and CDR2 FQGNSA. V lost 5 bases, J lost 1 base, and 7 bases stayed unmatched. DNA for the CDR3: TGTGCCAGCAGCCACCGGACAGGACTCCAAGAGACCCAGTACTTC. It translates to CASSHRTGLQETQYF.

The CDR3 DNA follows: TGTGCCAGCAGTTTAGGCTCCAGGGGAAAGTACTTC. It specifies CASSLGSRGKYF. V usage is TRBV12-3 or TRBV12-4 and J usage is TRBJ2-7; possible D gene TRBD1, 6 bases. The ends were cut back, 1 base at V and 11 bases at J, with 12 bases in the middle. The CDR3 extends over 12 amino acids.

This chain uses TRBV5-1 with TRBJ2-2; D is perhaps TRBD1 (5 bases). This CDR3 has 15 residues. V dropped 7 bases and J dropped 6 bases, with 19 bases sitting between them. From germline, CDR1 is SGHRS and CDR2 YFSETQ. CDR3 protein: CASAPLPQGPGELFF. The CDR3 coding sequence is TGCGCCAGCGCCCCTTTACCTCAGGGTCCCGGGGAGCTGTTTTTT.

V is TRBV6-5 and J is TRBJ2-7, with D maybe TRBD1 (6 bases). There are 14 residues in the CDR3. The germline V gene encodes CDR1 MNHEY and CDR2 SVGAGI. V lost 1 base and J 0 bases, leaving 7 bases between the germline ends. The CDR3 sequence is CASSYLQGSYEQYF. The CDR3 bases are TGTGCCAGCAGTTACTTACAGGGCTCCTACGAGCAGTACTTC.

The genes are TRBV15 and TRBJ1-1; D ambiguous. CDR1 is LNHNV, CDR2 YYDKDF, per germline (reference sequence). This CDR3 has 13 amino acids. V lost 3 bases and J lost 6, with 11 bases in between. The CDR3 nucleotides read TGTGCCACCAGCAGGAGCTTGGAGGCTGAAGCTTTCTTT. Its translation is CATSRSLEAEAFF.

This clone appeared a single time. In DNA form, the CDR3 reads TGTGCCAGTACCCGGCAGACGGGTGAAAAACTGTTTTTT. Its protein product is CASTRQTGEKLFF. The V and J genes are TRBV19 and TRBJ1-4; D call uncertain. This CDR3 contains 13 residues. Germline V lookup: CDR1 LNHDA, CDR2 SQIVND (reference sequence). V lost 7 bases to trimming and J lost 7 bases, with 13 bases between them.

This chain uses TRBV7-9 with TRBJ1-1, with D perhaps TRBD1 (6 bases). The germline V gene encodes CDR1 SEHNR and CDR2 FQNEAQ (reference sequence). The CDR3 is 15 residues long. Trimming pared 3 bases from V and 0 bases from J, leaving 11 bases between. CDR3 nucleotide sequence: TGTGCCAGCAGCTTTATACAGGGACTGAACACTGAAGCTTTCTTT. This sequence encodes CASSFIQGLNTEAFF.

CDR3 sequence reads: CASRFFSSGSIPYEQYF. In nucleotides, the CDR3 is TGTGCCAGCAGATTTTTTTCAAGCGGGAGCATACCCTACGAGCAGTACTTC. The rearrangement uses TRBV28 and TRBJ2-7; 8 bases align to TRBD2. Germline CDR1 is MDHEN and CDR2 is SYDVKM. V lost 6 bases and J lost 2; bases outside the gene matches: 15. The CDR3 length is 17 residues. The full variable domain, completed using reference TRBV28 and TRBJ2-7, is DVKVTQSSRYLVKRTGEKVFLECVQDMDHENMFWYRQDPGLGLRLIYFSYDVKMKEKGDIPEGYSVSREKKERFSLILESASTNQTSMYLCASRFFSSGSIPYEQYFGPGTRLTVT.

The V and J genes are TRBV24-1 and TRBJ2-2; the match to TRBD1 covers 11 bases. V shed 9 bases, J shed 6 bases, and the junction held 5 bases outside the gene matches. The CDR3 sequence is 14 residues long. Germline CDR1 and CDR2: KGHDR and SFDVKD. In nucleotides, the CDR3 is TGTGCCACCGGGGGACAGGGGGACGCCGGGGAGCTGTTTTTT. Translating it yields CATGGQGDAGELFF.

In this sample, this clone turned up once. This sequence joins TRBV27 and TRBJ2-7, with 9 bases lining up with TRBD1. With 8 bases clipped from V and 6 bases from J, the junction kept 17 bases outside the gene matches. The V gene's germline CDR1 is MNHEY and CDR2 SMNVEV (reference sequence). The CDR3 loop spans 16 amino acids. This chain's CDR3 is CASGRHPGQGLGEQYF. The DNA of the CDR3 is TGTGCCAGCGGCCGCCATCCGGGACAGGGTCTGGGCGAGCAGTACTTC.

The chain joins TRBV28 to TRBJ1-2; 10 nucleotides align to TRBD1. The length of the CDR3 is 16 residues. The junction had 13 bases not matched to a gene; V was cut back by 6 bases and J by 6 bases. Germline V gene lookup returns CDR1 MDHEN and CDR2 SYDVKM. CDR3 nucleotides: TGTGCCAGCAGCTCGAGTAGGACAGGGGGTTTGGATGGCTACACCTTC. Encoded protein: CASSSSRTGGLDGYTF.

The chain is built from TRBV11-1 and TRBJ2-1, with TRBD2 matching 7 bases. Germline CDR1 reads SGHAT; CDR2 reads FQDESV (reference sequence). The V gene end was trimmed by 7 bases and the J gene end by 8 bases; junction bases not matched to a gene: 11. The CDR3 has 14 amino acids. Written as DNA, the CDR3 is TGTGCCAGCAAGGCGGGGGACCACCGGGATGAGCAGTTCTTC. Encoded protein: CASKAGDHRDEQFF.

The chain links TRBV19 to TRBJ2-5; D is unresolved. Trimming removed 5 bases from V and 2 bases from J, with 6 bases in between. This CDR3 has 12 residues. In germline, CDR1 is LNHDA, CDR2 SQIVND (reference sequence). CDR3 in amino acids: CASSYQQETQYF. The CDR3 bases are TGTGCCAGTAGTTACCAGCAAGAGACCCAGTACTTC.

For this clone: Other DNA sequences within the sample encode an identical CDR3. The CDR3 bases are TGTGCCAGCAGCCAACAGGGGAACACTGAAGCTTTCTTT. Translated, it gives CASSQQGNTEAFF. V and J are TRBV6-5 and TRBJ1-1; D may be TRBD1 (6 bases). The V end was cut by 6 bases, the J end by 1 base, with 9 bases between. Looked up from germline, CDR1 is MNHEY and CDR2 is SVGAGI. There are 13 residues in the CDR3.

The V gene is TRBV6-5, the J gene TRBJ1-1; D unresolved. This CDR3 is built from 15 residues. The V gene's germline CDR1 is MNHEY and CDR2 SVGAGI. Trimming removed 0 bases from V and 4 bases from J, with 12 bases in between. The CDR3 sequence is CASSYSARDSTEAFF. The CDR3 DNA sequence: TGTGCCAGCAGTTACTCGGCCCGGGATAGCACTGAAGCTTTCTTT.

The chain is built from TRBV27 and TRBJ2-1; TRBD2 matches at 8 bases. Per the germline V gene, CDR1 is MNHEY and CDR2 is SMNVEV (reference sequence). The CDR3 totals 15 residues. The V and J ends lost 4 bases and 4 bases, in that order; junction bases with no gene match: 6. As DNA, the CDR3 is TGTGCCAGCAGTTCGACTAGCGCGAATTACAATGAGCAGTTCTTC. Amino acids: CASSSTSANYNEQFF.

The gene calls are TRBV28 and TRBJ2-3, with a weak D call TRBD2 (5 bases). Trimming left V 6 bases short and J 0 bases short, with 7 bases between. The CDR3 has 13 amino acids. CDR1 is MDHEN, CDR2 SYDVKM, per germline. The CDR3 is CASRDSSTDTQYF. CDR3 bases: TGTGCCAGCAGGGACTCAAGCACAGATACGCAGTATTTT.

As to this clone: Other DNA sequences in the same sample also yield this CDR3. The chain combines TRBV28 with TRBJ1-1; 8 bases align to TRBD1. CDR1 is MDHEN, CDR2 SYDVKM, per germline. Trimming removed 6 bases from V and 1 base from J; junction bases left unmatched: 4. This CDR3 is built from 14 residues. This CDR3 reads CASRLQGGNTEAFF. CDR3 bases: TGTGCCAGCAGGCTACAGGGGGGGAACACTGAAGCTTTCTTT.

The chain carries TRBV27 and TRBJ1-5; 7 bases agree with TRBD1. CDR3 length: 15 amino acids. CDR1 and CDR2 from the germline V gene are MNHEY and SMNVEV (reference sequence). The ends lost 3 bases at V and 1 base at J; junction bases unmatched: 3. In DNA form, the CDR3 reads TGTGCCAGCAGTTTGTGGGGACAGAGCAATCAGCCCCAGCATTTT. It specifies CASSLWGQSNQPQHF.